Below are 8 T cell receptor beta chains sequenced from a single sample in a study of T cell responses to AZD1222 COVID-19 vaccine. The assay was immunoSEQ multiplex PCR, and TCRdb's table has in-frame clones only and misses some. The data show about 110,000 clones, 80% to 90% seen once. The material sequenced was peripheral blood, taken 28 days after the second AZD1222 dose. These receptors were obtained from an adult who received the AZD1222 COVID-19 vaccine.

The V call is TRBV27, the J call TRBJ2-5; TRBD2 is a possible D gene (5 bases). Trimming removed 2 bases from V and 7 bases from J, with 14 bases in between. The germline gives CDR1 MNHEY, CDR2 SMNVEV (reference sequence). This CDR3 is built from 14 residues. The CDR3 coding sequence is TGTGCCAGCAGTTTAGGGCGGAGGTTAGGGACCCAGTACTTC. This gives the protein CASSLGRRLGTQYF.

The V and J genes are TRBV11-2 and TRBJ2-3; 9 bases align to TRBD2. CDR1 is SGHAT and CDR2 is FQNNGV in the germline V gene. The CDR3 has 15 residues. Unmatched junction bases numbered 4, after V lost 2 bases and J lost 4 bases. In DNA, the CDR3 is TGTGCCAGCAGCTTACCGGGACTAGCTGCAGATACGCAGTATTTT. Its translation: CASSLPGLAADTQYF.

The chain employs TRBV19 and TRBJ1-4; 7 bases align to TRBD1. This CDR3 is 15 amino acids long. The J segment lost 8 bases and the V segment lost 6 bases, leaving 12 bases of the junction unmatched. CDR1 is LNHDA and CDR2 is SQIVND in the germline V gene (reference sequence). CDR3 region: CASRRRSRGDEKLFF. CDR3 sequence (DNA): TGTGCCAGTAGACGACGCTCCAGGGGGGACGAAAAACTGTTTTTT.

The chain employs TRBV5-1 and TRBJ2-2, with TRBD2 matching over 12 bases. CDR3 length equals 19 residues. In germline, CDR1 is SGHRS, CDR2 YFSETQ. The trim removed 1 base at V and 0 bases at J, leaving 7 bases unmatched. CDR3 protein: CASSLRLLAGGSNTGELFF. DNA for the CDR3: TGCGCCAGCAGCTTGCGTTTACTAGCGGGGGGATCGAACACCGGGGAGCTGTTTTTT.

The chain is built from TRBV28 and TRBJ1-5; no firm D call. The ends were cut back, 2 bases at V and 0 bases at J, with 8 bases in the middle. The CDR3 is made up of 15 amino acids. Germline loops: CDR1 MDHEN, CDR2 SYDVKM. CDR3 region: CASSLLGYSNQPQHF. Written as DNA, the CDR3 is TGTGCCAGCAGTTTACTGGGGTATAGCAATCAGCCCCAGCATTTT.

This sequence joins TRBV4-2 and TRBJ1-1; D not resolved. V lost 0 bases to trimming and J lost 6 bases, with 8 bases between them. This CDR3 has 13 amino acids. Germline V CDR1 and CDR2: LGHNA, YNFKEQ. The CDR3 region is CASSQELVAEAFF. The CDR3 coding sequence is TGTGCCAGCAGCCAAGAGCTGGTGGCTGAAGCTTTCTTT.

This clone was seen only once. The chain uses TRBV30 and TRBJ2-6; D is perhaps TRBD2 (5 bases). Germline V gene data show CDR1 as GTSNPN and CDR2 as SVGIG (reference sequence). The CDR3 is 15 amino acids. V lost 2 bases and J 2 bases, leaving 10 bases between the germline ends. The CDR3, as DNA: TGTGCCTGGAGTCCTCCCGGGGCTGGGGCCAACGTCCTGACTTTC. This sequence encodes CAWSPPGAGANVLTF.

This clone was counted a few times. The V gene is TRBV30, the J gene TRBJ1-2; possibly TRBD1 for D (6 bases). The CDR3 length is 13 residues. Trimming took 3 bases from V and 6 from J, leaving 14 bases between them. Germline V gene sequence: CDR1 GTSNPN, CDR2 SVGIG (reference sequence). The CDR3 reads CAWRTQGGNGYTF. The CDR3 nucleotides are TGTGCCTGGAGGACACAGGGAGGGAATGGCTACACCTTC.